One and the same sample provided the 10 T cell receptor beta chains below, sequenced in a study of cytomegalovirus exposure and HLA in healthy donors. The table came from immunoSEQ multiplex PCR; TCRdb's copy has only in-frame clones and leaves some out. This table holds some 130,000 clones, approximately 82% found once. Sequenced material: PBMCs. The source of these receptors is a young man in good health and CMV-seropositive.

The chain joins TRBV7-2 to TRBJ2-3, with D tentatively TRBD2 (6 bases). This CDR3 comprises 14 residues. V lost 6 bases, J lost 2 bases, and 12 bases lay in between. Germline loops: CDR1 SGHTA, CDR2 FQGNSA. In DNA form, the CDR3 reads TGTGCCAGCAGGCCGGGACTCTTCACAGATACGCAGTATTTT. It translates to CASRPGLFTDTQYF.

The chain recombines TRBV7-9 with TRBJ1-1, with 7 bases lining up with TRBD1. V was pared by 5 bases and J by 3 bases, with 12 bases of the junction left unmatched. The CDR3 length is 16 residues. Germline V gene sequence: CDR1 SEHNR, CDR2 FQNEAQ (reference sequence). CDR3 sequence (DNA): TGTGCCAGCAGCCCAATTGACAGGGCGTCGGACACTGAAGCTTTCTTT. This codes for CASSPIDRASDTEAFF.

The chain recombines TRBV7-2 with TRBJ1-2; 10 bases map to TRBD1. V shed 5 bases, J shed 5 bases, and the junction held 2 bases outside the gene matches. The CDR3 has 13 amino acids. Germline V gene sequence: CDR1 SGHTA, CDR2 FQGNSA. CDR3 DNA: TGTGCCAGCAGCGAGGACAGGGGGTATGGCTACACCTTC. Protein: CASSEDRGYGYTF.

This clone is a singleton in its sample. J is TRBJ1-1 and V is TRBV18; 8 bases align to TRBD1. The junction had 5 bases not matched to a gene; V was cut back by 3 bases and J by 2 bases. Germline-derived CDR1 and CDR2 are KGHSH and LQKENI. The CDR3 has 15 residues. CDR3 amino acids: CASSPQGARNTEAFF. CDR3 sequence (DNA): TGTGCCAGCTCACCCCAGGGGGCGAGAAACACTGAAGCTTTCTTT.

This sequence joins TRBV5-1 and TRBJ2-1; D gene uncertain. The ends were cut back, 4 bases at V and 6 bases at J, with 11 bases in the middle. The CDR3 is 13 amino acids. From germline, CDR1 is SGHRS and CDR2 YFSETQ. CDR3 sequence (DNA): TGCGCCAGCAGCCCTACTGGCGGCAATGAGCAGTTCTTC. Translation: CASSPTGGNEQFF.

The V and J genes are TRBV14 and TRBJ2-2, with a possible D match to TRBD1 (6 bases). The CDR3 has 18 residues. CDR1 is SGHDN, CDR2 FVKESK, per germline. The V end lost 4 bases, the J end lost 0 bases, and 18 bases lay between the germline ends. CDR3 nucleotides: TGTGCCAGCAGCCGTTACGACAGGTTTTTTACGAACACCGGGGAGCTGTTTTTT. This translates into CASSRYDRFFTNTGELFF. Together with reference TRBV14 and TRBJ2-2, the CDR3 gives the full variable domain: EAGVTQFPSHSVIEKGQTVTLRCDPISGHDNLYWYRRVMGKEIKFLLHFVKESKQDESGMPNNRFLAERTGGTYSTLKVQPAELEDSGVYFCASSRYDRFFTNTGELFFGEGSRLTVL.

Only a few counts were recorded for this clone. The chain is built from TRBV27 and TRBJ2-7; perhaps TRBD1 as D (6 bases). The V and J ends lost 6 bases and 2 bases respectively, with 11 bases between them. Germline CDR1 is MNHEY and CDR2 is SMNVEV (reference sequence). The CDR3 extends over 13 amino acids. CDR3 coding DNA: TGTGCCAGCAGGGACAGCGGAACCTACGAGCAGTACTTC. Amino acids: CASRDSGTYEQYF.

The chain employs TRBV25-1 and TRBJ2-1; D is perhaps TRBD2 (6 bases). The V end was cut by 1 base, the J end by 6 bases, with 10 bases between. This CDR3 spans 14 amino acids. CDR1 and CDR2 from the germline V gene are MGHDK and SYGVNS. The CDR3 bases are TGTGCCAGCAGTGAATTGGGGGGAGGCAATGAGCAGTTCTTC. This gives the protein CASSELGGGNEQFF.

J is TRBJ2-1 and V is TRBV27; 14 nucleotides align to TRBD2. This CDR3 has 17 residues. Per the germline V gene, CDR1 is MNHEY and CDR2 is SMNVEV (reference sequence). The V gene end was trimmed by 6 bases and the J gene end by 0 bases; junction bases not matched to a gene: 4. The CDR3: CASRRTSGGSSYNEQFF. The DNA of the CDR3 is TGTGCCAGCAGGAGGACTAGCGGGGGGAGCTCCTACAATGAGCAGTTCTTC.

Only a few counts were recorded for this clone. The chain uses TRBV2 and TRBJ1-1; TRBD1 is a possible D gene (6 bases). The CDR3 spans 13 residues. Per the germline V gene, CDR1 is SNHLY and CDR2 is FYNNEI. V lost 6 bases to trimming and J lost 3 bases, with 11 bases between them. CDR3 amino acids: CASSAQGYTEAFF. The CDR3 DNA sequence: TGTGCCAGCAGCGCACAGGGATACACTGAAGCTTTCTTT.